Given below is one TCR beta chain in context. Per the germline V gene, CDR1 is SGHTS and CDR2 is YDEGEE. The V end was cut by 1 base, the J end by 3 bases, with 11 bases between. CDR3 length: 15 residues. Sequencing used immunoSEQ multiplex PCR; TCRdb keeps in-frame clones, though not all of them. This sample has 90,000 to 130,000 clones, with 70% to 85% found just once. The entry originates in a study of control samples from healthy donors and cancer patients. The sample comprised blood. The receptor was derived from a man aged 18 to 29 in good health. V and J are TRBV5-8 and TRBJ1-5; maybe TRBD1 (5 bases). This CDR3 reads CASSLKRGVNQPQHF. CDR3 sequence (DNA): TGTGCCAGCAGCTTGAAAAGGGGAGTCAATCAGCCCCAGCATTTT. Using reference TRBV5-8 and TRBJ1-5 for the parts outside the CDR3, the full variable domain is EAGVTQSPTHLIKTRGQQATLRCSPISGHTSVYWYQQALGLGLQFLLWYDEGEERNRGNFPPRFSGRQFPNYSSELNVNALELEDSALYLCASSLKRGVNQPQHFGDGTRLSIL.